This T cell receptor (beta chain) stems from a study of T cells in Graves' hyperthyroidism and ophthalmopathy. This clonotype has a count of ten or more. CDR3 length: 17 residues. Germline CDR1 reads LGHDT; CDR2 reads YNNKEL (reference sequence). Losses at the gene ends were 4 bases for V and 5 bases for J; bases not matched to a gene: 9. Amplification of TCR beta CDR3 regions was performed using RNA transcripts as template. Initially, a first-round RT-PCR of the TCR CDR3 employed the HTBI primer set. One entry per CDR3 protein, called by TCRdb with MiXCR from the multiplex PCR reads. The sample has 300,000 to 450,000 distinct CDR3 sequences, around 18% seen once. Clinical symptoms, serum thyroxine, TRAb, thyroid ultrasound and orbital computed tomography established diagnosis.

The J gene is TRBJ2-5, the V gene TRBV3-1, with 14 bases identical to TRBD2. Sequenced: blood. The TCR comes from a man aged 18 to 30 with Graves' ophthalmopathy. CDR3 bases: TGTGCCAGCAGCCCCCGGACTAGCGGGGGGCCTGGGGAGACCCAGTACTTC. This codes for CASSPRTSGGPGETQYF.